These 16 T cell receptor beta chains were all obtained from the same sample, sequenced in a study of human T cells and chemical hapten exposure. TCRdb reprocessed the RACE reads with MiXCR, giving one entry per CDR3 protein. Counted here are 62,000 or so distinct CDR3 sequences, roughly 9.8% occurring once; the ten biggest clones make up over 4%. Time point of the sample: pre-sensitization, week 0. Treatment: therapeutic diphenylcyclopropenone sensitization with weekly scalp DPC. The material was whole blood, obtained in connection with sensitization to the hapten diphenylcyclopropenone (DPC). Every receptor here comes from a woman between 50 and 59 years old with alopecia areata. Some clones in this sample may be carry-over from other donors' samples.

This clonotype has a count of ten or more. This CDR3 reads CSVRQGQETQYF. For the CDR3, the DNA is TGCAGCGTCCGACAGGGTCAAGAGACCCAGTACTTC. The chain has TRBV29-1 and TRBJ2-5; 7 positions agree with TRBD1. This CDR3 has 12 amino acids. From germline, CDR1 is SQVTM and CDR2 ANQGSEA. With V trimmed by 6 bases and J by 2 bases, 3 bases remained unmatched.

V and J are TRBV7-9 and TRBJ2-7; no clear D. V lost 1 base and J 4 bases, leaving 11 bases between the germline ends. The CDR3 has 14 residues. CDR1 is SEHNR, CDR2 FQNEAQ, per germline (reference sequence). CDR3 sequence reads: CASSLEGRPYEQYF. CDR3 DNA: TGTGCCAGCAGCTTAGAGGGTAGACCGTACGAGCAGTACTTC.

J is TRBJ1-2 and V is TRBV29-1; no clear D gene. V was cut by 4 bases and J by 2 bases, with 5 bases left in between. The CDR3 is 11 amino acids. Germline V CDR1 and CDR2: SQVTM, ANQGSEA. CDR3 region: CSVVQNYGYTF. As DNA, the CDR3 is TGCAGCGTTGTACAGAACTATGGCTACACCTTC.

This clonotype was seen at least ten times. This sequence joins TRBV9 and TRBJ2-5, with D perhaps being TRBD1 or TRBD2 (5 bases each). The germline CDR1 and CDR2 sequences are SGDLS and YYNGEE. This CDR3 has 14 amino acids. The V gene lost 3 bases and the J gene lost 3 bases, with 12 bases spanning the gap. CDR3 coding DNA: TGTGCCAGCAGCGCAGGGACCCAGAAAGAGACCCAGTACTTC. Protein product: CASSAGTQKETQYF.

In this sample, this clonotype turned up many times. The CDR3 loop is CASSPGGEKLFF. Written as DNA, the CDR3 is TGTGCCAGCAGCCCGGGGGGTGAAAAACTGTTTTTT. The chain combines TRBV7-8 with TRBJ1-4, with D perhaps matching TRBD1 (5 bases). This CDR3 has 12 residues. V lost 5 bases, J lost 7 bases, and 8 bases lay in between. Germline CDR1 SGHVS, CDR2 FQNEAQ.

V and J are TRBV9 and TRBJ1-6; a possible D gene is TRBD1 (6 bases). This CDR3 is built from 16 residues. Germline V CDR1 and CDR2: SGDLS, YYNGEE. V was cut by 1 base and J by 7 bases, with 15 bases left in between. CDR3 amino acids: CASSVTDDRRNSPLHF. The CDR3 DNA reads as TGTGCCAGCAGCGTAACGGATGACAGGAGAAATTCACCCCTCCACTTT. Filled out from reference TRBV9 and TRBJ1-6, the complete variable domain reads DSGVTQTPKHLITATGQRVTLRCSPRSGDLSVYWYQQSLDQGLQFLIQYYNGEERAKGNILERFSAQQFPDLHSELNLSSLELGDSALYFCASSVTDDRRNSPLHFGNGTRLTVT.

V is TRBV29-1 and J is TRBJ2-7; no firm D call. Germline lookup yields CDR1 SQVTM and CDR2 ANQGSEA. CDR3 length: 16 amino acids. The V end was cut by 7 bases, the J end by 2 bases, with 24 bases between. The CDR3 reads CSATIGPWQVAYEQYF. DNA of the CDR3: TGCAGCGCCACGATCGGCCCGTGGCAGGTAGCCTACGAGCAGTACTTC.

The rearrangement uses TRBV5-1 and TRBJ2-1, with 9 bases identical to TRBD1. Germline CDR1 and CDR2: SGHRS and YFSETQ. V was pared by 4 bases and J by 8 bases, with 7 bases of the junction left unmatched. This CDR3 contains 14 residues. CDR3 amino acids: CASSPGQGLDEQFF. In DNA form, the CDR3 reads TGCGCCAGCAGCCCCGGACAGGGGCTGGATGAGCAGTTCTTC.

This clonotype was recorded at least ten times. The CDR3 DNA reads as TGTGCCAGCAGTGAATTCGGACGCAGTTATAGCAATCAGCCCCAGCATTTT. Its protein is CASSEFGRSYSNQPQHF. V and J are TRBV6-1 and TRBJ1-5, with D uncertain. The CDR3 has 17 amino acids. Trimming shortened V by 2 bases and J by 0 bases, and 14 bases separated the two germline ends. Germline CDR1 MNHNS, CDR2 SASEGT.

This clonotype was counted between two and nine times. The genes are TRBV29-1 and TRBJ1-1; a weak D match, TRBD1 (5 bases). The CDR3 totals 11 residues. CDR1 and CDR2 from the germline V gene are SQVTM and ANQGSEA. Trimming took 6 bases from V and 5 from J, leaving 10 bases between them. The CDR3 nucleotides read TGCAGCGTGGCAGGGATGACTGAAGCTTTCTTT. Its translation: CSVAGMTEAFF.

V gene TRBV2 combines with J gene TRBJ1-1; D is undetermined. Trimming removed 4 bases from V and 5 bases from J, with 5 bases in between. This CDR3 comprises 11 residues. CDR1 is SNHLY and CDR2 is FYNNEI in the germline V gene. Here the CDR3 reads CASSVNTEAFF. Written as DNA, the CDR3 is TGTGCCAGCAGTGTCAATACTGAAGCTTTCTTT.

The table lists this clonotype with a few counts. This chain uses TRBV6-5 with TRBJ1-1; D is undetermined. Trimming cost V 5 bases and J 11 bases, with 15 bases left between them. Germline lookup yields CDR1 MNHEY and CDR2 SVGAGI. CDR3 length: 12 residues. The chain's CDR3 is CASSTETSGAFF. The CDR3, as DNA: TGTGCCAGCAGTACTGAGACCAGCGGGGCTTTCTTT.

The rearrangement joins TRBV5-6 to TRBJ2-1, with D possibly being TRBD2 (6 bases). The CDR3 totals 10 residues. Germline assignment: CDR1 SGHDT and CDR2 YYEEEE. Trimming shortened V by 7 bases and J by 9 bases, and 8 bases separated the two germline ends. The CDR3 protein is CASGGVEQFF. CDR3 sequence (DNA): TGTGCCAGCGGCGGGGTTGAGCAGTTCTTC.

This clonotype was counted a few times. This rearrangement joins TRBV30 to TRBJ1-2; unclear D gene. CDR1 is GTSNPN and CDR2 is SVGIG in the germline V gene (reference sequence). Trimming left V 1 base short and J 4 bases short, with 10 bases between. The CDR3 spans 13 residues. The CDR3 reads CAWSDGQAYGYTF. CDR3 nucleotides: TGTGCCTGGAGTGATGGGCAAGCCTATGGCTACACCTTC.

The chain recombines TRBV5-4 with TRBJ2-3, with TRBD2 matching 8 bases. Germline CDR1 is SGHNT and CDR2 is YYREEE (reference sequence). The CDR3 loop spans 17 amino acids. V trimming: 0 bases; J trimming: 3 bases; junction bases outside the gene matches: 9. The CDR3 protein is CASSLAPPSGRTDTQYF. CDR3 coding DNA: TGTGCCAGCAGCTTGGCTCCCCCTAGCGGGCGAACAGATACGCAGTATTTT.

V and J are TRBV14 and TRBJ1-1; the match to TRBD1 covers 9 bases. Germline CDR1 reads SGHDN; CDR2 reads FVKESK. The CDR3 is 16 residues long. V lost 0 bases to trimming and J lost 3 bases; unmatched junction nucleotides: 5. The DNA for the CDR3 is TGTGCCAGCAGCCAAGACGCAGGGACAGGGTACACTGAAGCTTTCTTT. This encodes CASSQDAGTGYTEAFF.